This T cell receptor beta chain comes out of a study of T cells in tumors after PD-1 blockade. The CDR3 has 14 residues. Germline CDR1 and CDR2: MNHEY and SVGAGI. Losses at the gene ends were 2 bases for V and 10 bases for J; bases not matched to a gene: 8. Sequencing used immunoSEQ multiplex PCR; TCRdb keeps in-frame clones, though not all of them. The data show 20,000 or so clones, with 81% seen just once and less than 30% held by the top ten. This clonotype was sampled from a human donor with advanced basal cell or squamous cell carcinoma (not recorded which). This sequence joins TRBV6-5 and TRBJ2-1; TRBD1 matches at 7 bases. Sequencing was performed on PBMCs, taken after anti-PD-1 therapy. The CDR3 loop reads CASSYGQGVAEQFF. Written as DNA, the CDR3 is TGTGCCAGCAGTTACGGGCAGGGGGTGGCGGAGCAGTTCTTC.